This T cell receptor (beta chain) is from a study of T-cell reconstitution after alpha-beta-depleted transplantation in children. As it was prepared, the TCRbeta library received unique molecular identifiers. TCRdb independently ran MiXCR on the PCR reads; one entry per CDR3 protein. The table lists hundreds of thousands of distinct CDR3 sequences, roughly 15% of them singletons. The TCR was taken from a human donor who donated a stem cell graft to a child with acute myeloid leukemia. The starting material was PBMCs from the stem cell graft donor, obtained from the stem cell graft.

CDR3 protein: CAISESTGGFISGNTIYF. The CDR3 region has the DNA TGTGCCATCAGTGAGTCGACAGGGGGTTTCATTTCTGGAAACACCATATATTTT. The chain joins TRBV10-3 to TRBJ1-3; 9 nucleotides agree with TRBD1. V lost 0 bases and J lost 1; bases outside the gene matches: 7. Germline CDR1 ENHRY, CDR2 SYGVKD. This CDR3 contains 18 residues.